Described below is a single T cell receptor (beta chain) sequence and its context. Trimming pared 9 bases from V and 2 bases from J, leaving 12 bases between. CDR3 length equals 13 residues. The germline V gene encodes CDR1 LNHDA and CDR2 SQIVND (reference sequence). From 5'RACE with constant-segment primers came TCR alpha and TCR beta cDNA libraries that carried sample barcodes and UMIs. TCRdb re-analysed the 5' RACE reads in MiXCR, keeping a single row per CDR3 protein. The repertoire has about 560,000 distinct CDR3 sequences, 17% of them found once; the top ten carry around 7.8%. This sample was included in a study of T-cell memory formation after mild COVID-19. Background on the study: Across donors, TCR clusters were largely donor specific.

This TCR came from an adult woman who had mild COVID-19 (a few samples of this study predate the infection). Cell type and time point are not known. The chain links TRBV19 to TRBJ2-3, with D perhaps matching TRBD2 (5 bases). The sequencing input was PBMCs or a T cell subset sorted from them (not recorded which). In nucleotides, the CDR3 is TGTGCCAGACTCGGTGGACTCACAGATACGCAGTATTTT. It translates to CARLGGLTDTQYF.